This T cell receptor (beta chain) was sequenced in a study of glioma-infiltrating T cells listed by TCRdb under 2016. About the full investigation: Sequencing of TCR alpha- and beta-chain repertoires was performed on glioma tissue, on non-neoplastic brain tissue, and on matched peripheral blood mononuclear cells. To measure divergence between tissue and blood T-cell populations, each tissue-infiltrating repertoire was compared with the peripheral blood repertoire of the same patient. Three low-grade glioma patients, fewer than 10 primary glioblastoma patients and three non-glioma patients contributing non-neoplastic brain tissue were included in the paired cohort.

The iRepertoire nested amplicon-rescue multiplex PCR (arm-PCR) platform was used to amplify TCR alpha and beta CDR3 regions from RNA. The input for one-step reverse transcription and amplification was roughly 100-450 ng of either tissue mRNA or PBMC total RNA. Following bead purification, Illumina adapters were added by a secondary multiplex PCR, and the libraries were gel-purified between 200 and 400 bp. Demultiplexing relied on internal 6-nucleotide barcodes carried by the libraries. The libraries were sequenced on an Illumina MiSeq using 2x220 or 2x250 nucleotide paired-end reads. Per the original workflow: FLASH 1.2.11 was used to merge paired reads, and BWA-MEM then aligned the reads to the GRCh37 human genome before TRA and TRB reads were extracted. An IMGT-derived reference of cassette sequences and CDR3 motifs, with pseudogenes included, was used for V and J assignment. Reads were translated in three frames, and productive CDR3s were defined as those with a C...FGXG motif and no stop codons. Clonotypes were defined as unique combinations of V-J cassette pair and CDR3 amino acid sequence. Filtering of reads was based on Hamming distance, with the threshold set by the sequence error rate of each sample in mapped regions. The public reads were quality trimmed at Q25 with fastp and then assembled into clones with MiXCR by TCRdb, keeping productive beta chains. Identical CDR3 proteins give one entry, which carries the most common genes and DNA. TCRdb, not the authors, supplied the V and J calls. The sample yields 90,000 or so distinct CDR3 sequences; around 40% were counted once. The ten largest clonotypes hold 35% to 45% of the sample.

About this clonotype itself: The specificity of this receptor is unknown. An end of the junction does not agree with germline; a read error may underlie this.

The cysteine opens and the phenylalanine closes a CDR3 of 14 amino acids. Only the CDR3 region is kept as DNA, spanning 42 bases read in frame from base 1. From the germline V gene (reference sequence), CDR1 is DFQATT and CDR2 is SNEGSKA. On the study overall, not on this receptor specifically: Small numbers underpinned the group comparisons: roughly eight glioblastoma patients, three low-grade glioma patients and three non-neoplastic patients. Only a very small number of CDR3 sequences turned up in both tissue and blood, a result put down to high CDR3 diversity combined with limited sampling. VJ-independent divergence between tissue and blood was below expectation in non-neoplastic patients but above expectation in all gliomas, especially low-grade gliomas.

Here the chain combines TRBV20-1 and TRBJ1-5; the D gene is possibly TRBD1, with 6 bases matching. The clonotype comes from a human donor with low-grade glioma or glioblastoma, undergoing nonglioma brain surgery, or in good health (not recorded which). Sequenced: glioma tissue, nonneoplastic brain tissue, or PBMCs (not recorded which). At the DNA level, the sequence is TGCAGTGCTTTACAGGGAAATAGCAATCAGCCACAGCATTTT. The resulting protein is CSALQGNSNQPQHF.